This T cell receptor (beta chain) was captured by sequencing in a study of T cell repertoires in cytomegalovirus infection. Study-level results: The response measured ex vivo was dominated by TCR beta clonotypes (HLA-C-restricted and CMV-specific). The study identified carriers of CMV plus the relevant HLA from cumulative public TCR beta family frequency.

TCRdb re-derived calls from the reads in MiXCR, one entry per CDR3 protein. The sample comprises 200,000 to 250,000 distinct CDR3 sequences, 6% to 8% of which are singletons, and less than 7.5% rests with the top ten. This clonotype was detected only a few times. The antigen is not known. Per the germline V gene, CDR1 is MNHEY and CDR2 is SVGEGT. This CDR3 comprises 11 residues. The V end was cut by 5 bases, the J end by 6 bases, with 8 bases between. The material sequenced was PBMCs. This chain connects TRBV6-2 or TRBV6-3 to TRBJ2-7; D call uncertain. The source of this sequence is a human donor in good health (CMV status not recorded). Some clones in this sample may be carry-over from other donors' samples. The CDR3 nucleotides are TGTGCCAGCAGTCCCCTAGGCGAGCAGTACTTC. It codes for CASSPLGEQYF.